One and the same sample provided the 24 T cell receptor beta chains below, sequenced in a study of Ad26.COV2.S vaccination and SARS-CoV-2 variants. The method was immunoSEQ multiplex PCR; TCRdb's version includes in-frame clones alone and lacks a portion of them. In the table there are 300,000 to 350,000 clones, more than 70% of which are singletons. Treatment defined: some 19 received Ad26.COV2.S at low or high dose, single or two shots; about 5 received placebo; per-sample allocation not given. Samples analyzed were those drawn on day 63 after the first vaccine or placebo injection. This specimen consisted of peripheral blood, obtained in a trial of Ad26.COV2.S vaccine versus placebo. These receptors were obtained from a person aged 18-60 years who received the Ad26.COV2.S COVID-19 vaccine or a placebo.

The J gene is TRBJ2-5, the V gene TRBV3-1 (or the pseudogene TRBV3-2); TRBD1 agrees at 8 bases. J lost 3 bases, V lost 3 bases, and 6 bases had no gene match. This CDR3 is 15 amino acids long. CDR1 and CDR2 from the germline V gene are LGHDT and YNNKEL (reference sequence). The CDR3, as DNA: TGTGCCAGCAGCCAGCTCTCGGACAGGGAAGAGACCCAGTACTTC. As protein: CASSQLSDREETQYF.

The V gene is TRBV18, the J gene TRBJ1-1; no reliable D call. Germline values: CDR1 KGHSH, CDR2 LQKENI. Trimming stripped 3 bases from V and 0 bases from J, with 5 bases between. The CDR3 is 13 residues long. The CDR3 coding sequence is TGTGCCAGCTCACCGGCTATGAACACTGAAGCTTTCTTT. This codes for CASSPAMNTEAFF.

The chain links TRBV4-3 to TRBJ1-2, with 9 bases aligning to TRBD1. This CDR3 is 14 amino acids long. The germline V gene encodes CDR1 LGHNA and CDR2 YSLEER. The V segment lost 0 bases and the J segment 7 bases; nucleotides outside the gene matches: 3. This chain's CDR3 is CASSQDRQGGGYTF. Written as DNA, the CDR3 is TGCGCCAGCAGCCAAGATCGACAGGGGGGTGGCTACACCTTC.

The chain uses TRBV15 and TRBJ2-3; 15 bases fit TRBD2. Trimming at V came to 4 bases and at J to 5 bases, leaving 13 bases not matched to a gene. The germline V gene has CDR1 LNHNV and CDR2 YYDKDF (reference sequence). This CDR3 region has 19 residues. The CDR3 sequence: CATSKGTGRGLAGGDTQYF. The CDR3 DNA is TGTGCCACCAGCAAGGGAACCGGTAGGGGACTAGCGGGGGGAGATACGCAGTATTTT.

This clone has a handful of counts. The chain joins TRBV7-2 to TRBJ2-5; no reliable D call. Germline lookup yields CDR1 SGHTA and CDR2 FQGNSA. Trimming took off 1 base at V and 6 bases at J, with 12 bases between the two ends. The CDR3 covers 14 residues. This chain's CDR3 is CASSLDYSLKTQYF. CDR3 nucleotides: TGTGCCAGCAGCTTAGACTATAGCCTCAAGACCCAGTACTTC.

The CDR3 region has the DNA TGTGCCAGCAGTTTACACTGGAATGAAAAACTGTTTTTT. This gives the protein CASSLHWNEKLFF. The V call is TRBV6-5, the J call TRBJ1-4; D unresolved. Germline V gives CDR1 MNHEY, CDR2 SVGAGI. This CDR3 is built from 13 residues. V was pared by 4 bases and J by 5 bases, with 8 bases between.

The genes are TRBV20-1 and TRBJ1-2; TRBD1 matches 7 bases. The V and J ends lost 6 bases and 8 bases, in that order; junction bases with no gene match: 6. The germline CDR1 and CDR2 sequences are DFQATT and SNEGSKA (reference sequence). The CDR3 length is 11 residues. The CDR3: CSARQGEGYTF. CDR3 in DNA: TGCAGTGCCCGACAGGGAGAAGGCTACACCTTC.

The genes are TRBV7-2 and TRBJ2-4; D is possibly TRBD1 or TRBD2 (6 bases each). Trimming took off 1 base at V and 0 bases at J, with 19 bases between the two ends. The CDR3 extends over 19 amino acids. CDR1 is SGHTA and CDR2 is FQGNSA in the germline V gene. CDR3 sequence (DNA): TGTGCCAGCAGCTTAGTCGGGGGCCGAGAAGCTATAGCCAAAAACATTCAGTACTTC. Its protein product is CASSLVGGREAIAKNIQYF.

This chain links TRBV7-2 with TRBJ1-4; D ambiguous. The CDR3 is 14 amino acids. Looked up from germline, CDR1 is SGHTA and CDR2 is FQGNSA. V lost 3 bases to trimming and J lost 5 bases, with 10 bases between them. The CDR3 DNA sequence: TGTGCCAGCAGCTTCACCATTTCAAATGAAAAACTGTTTTTT. As protein: CASSFTISNEKLFF.

The rearrangement links TRBV30 to TRBJ1-2; a possible D gene is TRBD1 (6 bases). The germline gives CDR1 GTSNPN, CDR2 SVGIG (reference sequence). V was shortened by 4 bases and J by 4 bases, with 10 bases between the two germline ends. The CDR3 is 12 residues long. CDR3 sequence: CAWTGTSYGYTF. In DNA, the CDR3 is TGTGCCTGGACCGGGACAAGCTATGGCTACACCTTC.

This chain joins TRBV6-5 and TRBJ2-5; D is possibly TRBD1 (5 bases). Between the trimmed V and J ends, which lost 2 bases and 7 bases, there was a span of 17 bases. The CDR3 spans 15 residues. Looked up from germline, CDR1 is MNHEY and CDR2 is SVGAGI. The CDR3 protein is CASSYVRKGWGTQYF. CDR3 nucleotide sequence: TGTGCCAGCAGTTACGTCAGAAAGGGGTGGGGGACCCAGTACTTC.

The genes are TRBV5-8 and TRBJ1-1, with D unresolved. CDR1 and CDR2 from the germline V gene are SGHTS and YDEGEE. The CDR3 spans 13 residues. The V gene lost 7 bases and the J gene lost 6 bases, with 16 bases spanning the gap. Here the CDR3 reads CASRRRGGSEAFF. The CDR3, as DNA: TGTGCCAGCCGACGACGGGGAGGTTCTGAAGCTTTCTTT.

As regards this clone: A read error may produce the germline difference seen at one junction end. The chain joins TRBV11-3 to TRBJ2-7, with 9 bases matching TRBD1. The CDR3 covers 16 residues. CDR1 and CDR2 (germline): SGHNT, YENEEA. CDR3 loop: CASSLERDRVPYEQYF. CDR3 coding DNA: TGTGCCAGCAGCCTAGAACGGGACAGGGTGCCCTACGAGCAGTACTTC.

A remark on this clone: Germline is not matched at one junction end, which may reflect a read error. The chain uses TRBV27 and TRBJ2-2; a weak D match, TRBD2 (6 bases). The CDR3 sequence is 14 residues long. CDR1 MNHEY and CDR2 SMNVEV come from the germline V gene (reference sequence). CDR3 DNA: TGTGCCAGCCGTTTCCGGGAGACGACCGGGGAGCTGTTTTTT. Protein sequence: CASRFRETTGELFF.

This chain uses TRBV6-1 with TRBJ1-4; D is unresolved. CDR1 is MNHNS and CDR2 is SASEGT in the germline V gene. V lost 3 bases and J 6 bases, leaving 14 bases between the germline ends. The CDR3 totals 15 residues. The CDR3 sequence is CASSDNLKWDEKLFF. The DNA for the CDR3 is TGTGCCAGCAGTGACAACTTAAAATGGGATGAAAAACTGTTTTTT.

The chain has TRBV25-1 and TRBJ1-1, with a tentative D call TRBD1 (5 bases). V was cut by 6 bases and J by 7 bases, with 9 bases left in between. There are 11 residues in the CDR3. Germline assignment: CDR1 MGHDK and CDR2 SYGVNS. The CDR3 DNA follows: TGTGCCAGCAGGCGGGGGGGTGAAGCTTTCTTT. This encodes CASRRGGEAFF.

The V and J genes are TRBV12-3 or TRBV12-4 and TRBJ2-1; no definite D call. The V and J ends lost 2 bases and 6 bases respectively, with 5 bases between them. This CDR3 spans 12 amino acids. CDR3 bases: TGTGCCAGCAGTTTAAGTACCAATGAGCAGTTCTTC. Encoded protein: CASSLSTNEQFF.

This clone was seen only a few times. The chain carries TRBV5-1 and TRBJ1-5, with 10 bases identical to TRBD1. The V gene end was trimmed by 0 bases and the J gene end by 5 bases; junction bases not matched to a gene: 8. CDR3 length equals 17 residues. CDR1 and CDR2 from the germline V gene are SGHRS and YFSETQ. CDR3: CASSLGLRDRGDQPQHF. The CDR3 DNA reads as TGCGCCAGCAGCTTGGGCCTCCGGGACAGGGGTGATCAGCCCCAGCATTTT. Full variable domain (rest looked up from reference TRBV5-1 and TRBJ1-5): KAGVTQTPRYLIKTRGQQVTLSCSPISGHRSVSWYQQTPGQGLQFLFEYFSETQRNKGNFPGRFSGRQFSNSRSEMNVSTLELGDSALYLCASSLGLRDRGDQPQHFGDGTRLSIL.

The CDR3 spells CASSLVGRSYEQYF. The CDR3 coding sequence is TGTGCCAGCAGCTTAGTCGGCAGGTCCTACGAGCAGTACTTC. The rearrangement links TRBV7-2 to TRBJ2-7; no firm D call. V dropped 1 base and J dropped 1 base, with 8 bases sitting between them. This CDR3 has 14 residues. Germline V gene data show CDR1 as SGHTA and CDR2 as FQGNSA.

The chain links TRBV6-2 or TRBV6-3 to TRBJ2-2; D remains unclear. This CDR3 is 13 amino acids long. CDR1 and CDR2 from the germline V gene are MNHEY and SVGEGT. The V end lost 4 bases, the J end lost 3 bases, and 6 bases lay between the germline ends. The CDR3 DNA is TGTGCCAGCAGTTGGGGTGACACCGGGGAGCTGTTTTTT. Translation: CASSWGDTGELFF.

The chain employs TRBV6-5 and TRBJ2-7; no definite D call. The CDR3 length is 13 residues. Germline V lookup: CDR1 MNHEY, CDR2 SVGAGI. V was shortened by 6 bases and J by 2 bases, with 11 bases between the two germline ends. DNA of the CDR3: TGTGCCAGCAGACCCAGACAAGCCTACGAGCAGTACTTC. Translated, it gives CASRPRQAYEQYF.

This sequence joins TRBV30 and TRBJ1-2; D unresolved. This CDR3 comprises 13 residues. CDR1 and CDR2 (germline): GTSNPN, SVGIG (reference sequence). Between the trimmed V and J ends, which lost 3 bases and 4 bases, there was a span of 12 bases. This chain's CDR3 is CAWRGTHGYGYTF. The CDR3 DNA reads as TGTGCCTGGAGGGGAACCCACGGCTATGGCTACACCTTC.

The genes are TRBV5-4 and TRBJ1-4; D is ambiguous. This CDR3 has 16 amino acids. CDR1 SGHNT and CDR2 YYREEE come from the germline V gene (reference sequence). Trimming removed 1 base at V and 11 bases at J, with 21 bases between. CDR3 in DNA: TGTGCCAGCAGCTTGACGACCCCTTGGGGAACTAAGAAACTGTTTTTT. It encodes CASSLTTPWGTKKLFF. Together with reference TRBV5-4 and TRBJ1-4, the CDR3 gives the full variable domain: ETGVTQSPTHLIKTRGQQVTLRCSSQSGHNTVSWYQQALGQGPQFIFQYYREEENGRGNFPPRFSGLQFPNYSSELNVNALELDDSALYLCASSLTTPWGTKKLFFGSGTQLSVL.

The rearrangement uses TRBV2 and TRBJ1-3; possibly TRBD1 for D (5 bases). Between the trimmed V and J ends, which lost 2 bases and 11 bases, there was a span of 13 bases. The CDR3 spans 13 residues. Germline assignment: CDR1 SNHLY and CDR2 FYNNEI. The CDR3 here is CASSERGWISIYF. The CDR3 nucleotides read TGTGCCAGCAGTGAACGGGGGTGGATCTCCATATATTTT.